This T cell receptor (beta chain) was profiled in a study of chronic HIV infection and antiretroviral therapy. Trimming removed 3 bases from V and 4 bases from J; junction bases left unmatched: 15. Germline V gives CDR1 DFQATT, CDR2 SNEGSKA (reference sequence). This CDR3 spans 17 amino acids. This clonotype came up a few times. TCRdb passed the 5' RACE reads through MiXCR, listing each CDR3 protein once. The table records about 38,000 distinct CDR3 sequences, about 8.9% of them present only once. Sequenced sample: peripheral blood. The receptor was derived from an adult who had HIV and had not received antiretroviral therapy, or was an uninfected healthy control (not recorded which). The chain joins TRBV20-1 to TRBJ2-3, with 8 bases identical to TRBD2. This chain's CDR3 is CSARTSAKRVAADTQYF. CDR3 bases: TGCAGTGCTAGGACTAGCGCGAAGCGGGTAGCGGCAGATACGCAGTATTTT.